A single T cell receptor beta chain is shown here with its context. Trimming removed 4 bases from V and 2 bases from J; junction bases left unmatched: 8. CDR1 is SGHRS and CDR2 is YFSETQ in the germline V gene. The CDR3 extends over 15 amino acids. Clones were sequenced by immunoSEQ multiplex PCR, and TCRdb holds only the in-frame ones, with some missing. Here the sample spans some 430,000 clones, roughly 91% being singletons. The record originates from a study of blood T cell repertoires in COVID-19. At the level of the study: The United States, Italy and Spain provided the acute and convalescent COVID-19 samples.

The chain recombines TRBV5-1 with TRBJ2-7; 8 nucleotides line up with TRBD1. The sequence derives from a man aged 18 to 29 who had recovered from COVID-19. The sample was PBMCs or T cells enriched from blood (not recorded which). CDR3 region: CASSPGQVTTYEQYF. CDR3 sequence (DNA): TGCGCCAGCAGCCCGGGACAGGTTACTACCTACGAGCAGTACTTC. Complete variable domain (other parts from reference TRBV5-1 and TRBJ2-7): KAGVTQTPRYLIKTRGQQVTLSCSPISGHRSVSWYQQTPGQGLQFLFEYFSETQRNKGNFPGRFSGRQFSNSRSEMNVSTLELGDSALYLCASSPGQVTTYEQYFGPGTRLTVT.